This T cell receptor beta chain was sequenced during a study of cytomegalovirus exposure and HLA in healthy donors. Points on this clone: Antigen specificity is unknown.

V dropped 3 bases and J dropped 0 bases, with 9 bases sitting between them. Looked up from germline, CDR1 is LGHNA and CDR2 is YSLEER. The CDR3 extends over 14 amino acids. Study-level points and caveats: Association of a missense DCLRE1C variant with TCR beta V- and J-gene trimming was reported in a later analysis. The study labeled 150 to 200 TCR beta chains cytomegalovirus-associated. Analysis performed later found roughly 18,000 TCR beta sequences associated with HLA alleles at 0.05 false discovery rate. TCR beta sequences reportedly predicted the HLA-A and HLA-B alleles of most subjects accurately.

The PCR used 60 Vbeta and 13 Jbeta primers. Data came from immunoSEQ multiplex PCR; TCRdb stores just in-frame clones and leaves some out. Of roughly 200,000 clones listed, 70% to 80% are singletons. The specimen sequenced was PBMCs. The genes are TRBV4-3 and TRBJ2-7; possible D gene TRBD2, 6 bases. The sequence derives from a woman aged 25 to 39 in good health and CMV-seropositive. CDR3 DNA sequence: TGCGCCAGCAGCCAGCGGGACCTCTCCTACGAGCAGTACTTC. Its protein is CASSQRDLSYEQYF.